A selection of T cell receptor beta chains follows, all from one sample in a study of STAT5B mutations in CD4+ large granular lymphocyte leukemia. Sequencing used immunoSEQ multiplex PCR; TCRdb keeps in-frame clones, though not all of them. Among 7,400 or so clones listed, about 70% were seen once. Specimen: PBMCs. The receptors were gathered from a woman aged 55-70 years with CD4+ T-cell large granular lymphocyte leukemia. Each CDR3 is given with its conserved first and last residue. The D gene is left open where the match is weak. Size is omitted from some rows. Given values are once, few, many or a class for expanded clones.

TRBD1 | TRBJ1-2 | TRBV28 | - | TGTGCCAGCAGTCCGGAGGACCAGGGGGCGCGTGGCTACACCTTC | CASSPEDQGARGYTF
- | TRBJ1-1 | TRBV4-3 | - | TGCGCCAGCAGCCTAACAACCGGGACACTTGGTGAAGCTTTCTTT | CASSLTTGTLGEAFF
TRBD2 | TRBJ2-5 | TRBV29-1 | - | TGCAGCGTTGGGGAGGGGATGGGCGAGACCCAGTACTTC | CSVGEGMGETQYF
- | TRBJ1-3 | TRBV27 | - | TGTGCCAGCAGTTTAGAGGGGAGAGGTGGAAACACCATATATTTT | CASSLEGRGGNTIYF
- | TRBJ1-5 | TRBV2 | - | TGTGCCAGCAGAGCAGATCCGGGTCAGCCCCAGCATTTT | CASRADPGQPQHF
- | TRBJ2-1 | TRBV6-5 | - | TGTGCCAGCAGTTATGGGGGGGGACAAATTGAGCAGTTCTTC | CASSYGGGQIEQFF
- | TRBJ2-7 | TRBV19 | - | TGTGCCAGTAGTTCCGACGGCGAGAAGTACTTC | CASSSDGEKYF
TRBD2 | TRBJ2-7 | TRBV15 | - | TGTGCCACCAGCAGAGAAAGGGCTAGCGGGAGCGGTGTGCAGTACTTC | CATSRERASGSGVQYF
- | TRBJ1-5 | TRBV18 | - | TGTGCCAGCTCACCAGAGGGTCAGCCCCAGCATTTT | CASSPEGQPQHF
- | TRBJ1-1 | TRBV9 | - | TGTGCCAGCAGCGTAGAAGGGACATTATTCAGGAACACTGAAGCTTTCTTT | CASSVEGTLFRNTEAFF
TRBD2 | TRBJ2-7 | TRBV10-3 | - | TGTGCCATCAGCGAAGCCACCGGGGCGGGAGACCGCGAGCAGTACTTC | CAISEATGAGDREQYF
TRBD1 | TRBJ1-5 | TRBV5-1 | - | TGCGCCAGCAGCTTAGGTGACAGACAGGGCGGTCAGCCCCAGCATTTT | CASSLGDRQGGQPQHF
- | TRBJ1-1 | TRBV14 | - | TGTGCCAGCAGCCATAAACACGGCACAGGGAAGGCCGAAGCTTTCTTT | CASSHKHGTGKAEAFF
- | TRBJ2-6 | TRBV30 | - | TGTGCCTGGAGCGGGACAAGGTCCTTCTCTGGGGCCAACGTCCTGACTTTC | CAWSGTRSFSGANVLTF
- | TRBJ2-7 | TRBV14 | - | TGTGCCAGCAGCCAAGGATCATACGAGCAGTACTTC | CASSQGSYEQYF
- | TRBJ2-3 | TRBV7-8 | - | TGTGCCAGCAGCTTAGCTGGCGGGGGCGAGTTAGATACGCAGTATTTT | CASSLAGGGELDTQYF
- | TRBJ2-3 | TRBV4-3 | - | TGCGCCAGCAGCCAAGATGTAGCGGAGATGTCAGGGACCTTCACAGATACGCAGTATTTT | CASSQDVAEMSGTFTDTQYF
- | TRBJ1-6 | TRBV4-1 | - | TGCGCCAGCAGCCAAGAAGTCAGGGATCTAAGGAATTCACCCCTCCACTTT | CASSQEVRDLRNSPLHF
TRBD1 | TRBJ2-7 | TRBV4-3 | once | TGCGCCAGCAGCCAAGAAGAGGGACAGGCCTACGAGCAGTACTTC | CASSQEEGQAYEQYF
- | TRBJ1-3 | TRBV19 | - | TGTGCCAGTAGTATACAGGGTCTAGGGGGAAACACCATATATTTT | CASSIQGLGGNTIYF
- | TRBJ2-7 | TRBV11-2 | few | TGTGCCAGCAGCTTATCCCCAGGGCAGCCCGCGGGGGAGCAGTACTTC | CASSLSPGQPAGEQYF
TRBD2 | TRBJ2-7 | TRBV27 | - | TGTGCCAGCAGTTTCTCCGGGACTAGGGGCGGCTCCTACGAGCAGTACTTC | CASSFSGTRGGSYEQYF
- | TRBJ2-7 | TRBV15 | few | TGTGCCACCCAGGGGTGGGACTACGAGCAGTACTTC | CATQGWDYEQYF
- | TRBJ1-2 | TRBV19 | - | TGTGCCAGTTCTCGGGGCCTACGGGGTGACTATGGCTACACCTTC | CASSRGLRGDYGYTF
- | TRBJ1-2 | TRBV9 | - | TGTGCCAGCCTGAACTATGGCTACACCTTC | CASLNYGYTF
- | TRBJ2-7 | TRBV5-1 | once | TGCGCCAGCAGCCCGGGTTACATGTCCTACGAGCAGTACTTC | CASSPGYMSYEQYF
- | TRBJ1-1 | TRBV9 | few | TGTGCCAGCAGCGTTCAGGGAAGAATGAACACTGAAGCTTTCTTT | CASSVQGRMNTEAFF
- | TRBJ1-5 | TRBV6-6 | - | TGTGCCAGCACTTTACCAGGGGTTAGTCAGCCCCAGCATTTT | CASTLPGVSQPQHF
- | TRBJ2-7 | TRBV7-9 | - | TGTGCCAGCAGTTCGAGGGGGGCCGAGCAGTACTTC | CASSSRGAEQYF
- | TRBJ1-1 | TRBV30 | few | TGTGCCCGGGTCGGGAGGAGAGGGACTGAAGCTTTCTTT | CARVGRRGTEAFF
- | TRBJ1-5 | TRBV19 | - | TGTGCCAGCAGATCAAGCAATCAGCCCCAGCATTTT | CASRSSNQPQHF
TRBD2 | TRBJ2-5 | TRBV5-8 | - | TGTGCCAGCAGCTTGTCCGGGACTAGTGAGGAGACCCAGTACTTC | CASSLSGTSEETQYF
TRBD1 | TRBJ1-2 | TRBV30 | - | TGTGCCTGGAGTGTAGACCCGGGACAGGGATATGGCTACACCTTC | CAWSVDPGQGYGYTF
- | TRBJ2-7 | TRBV9 | - | TGTGCCAGCAGCCAGTGGGCCCGGGGGTATTACGAGCAGTACTTC | CASSQWARGYYEQYF
- | TRBJ1-4 | TRBV6-5 | - | TGTGCCAGCAGTCGACAGCCTCGCGATGAAAAACTGTTTTTT | CASSRQPRDEKLFF
- | TRBJ2-3 | TRBV7-8 | - | TGTGCCAGCCGCAGTTCAAGACCTCCTAGCACAGATACGCAGTATTTT | CASRSSRPPSTDTQYF
- | TRBJ2-5 | TRBV2 | - | TGTGCCAGCAGCGCTAGCGTACAAGAGACCCAGTACTTC | CASSASVQETQYF
- | TRBJ2-2 | TRBV4-3 | - | TGCGCCAGCAGCCAAGGCTACAGGTTAACCGGGGAGCTGTTTTTT | CASSQGYRLTGELFF
- | TRBJ2-7 | TRBV7-6 | few | TGTGCCAGCAGCCTTAGGGCCTCTCGACAGGGACTTCCCTACGAGCAGTACTTC | CASSLRASRQGLPYEQYF
- | TRBJ2-3 | TRBV10-3 | - | TGTGCCATCAGCACATCAACAGATACGCAGTATTTT | CAISTSTDTQYF
- | TRBJ2-7 | TRBV7-8 | - | TGTGCCAGCAGCTTAAGGGACTTTCTGAGCTCCTACGAGCAGTACTTC | CASSLRDFLSSYEQYF
- | TRBJ1-1 | TRBV5-6 | few | TGTGCCAGCAGTTCGGCTGGTGAAGCTTTCTTT | CASSSAGEAFF
- | TRBJ2-3 | TRBV5-5 | - | TGTGCCAGCGATCTACTCGGAGGAGATACGCAGTATTTT | CASDLLGGDTQYF
- | TRBJ1-1 | TRBV7-9 | - | TGTGCCAGCAGCAAGACTGCTATGAACACTGAAGCTTTCTTT | CASSKTAMNTEAFF